Here is one T cell receptor (beta chain) with its context. Ten or more counts support this clone. No antigen is known for it. No base-level quality is on record; no much larger clone is a single base apart. The method was PCR. These reads were obtained on an Illumina HiSeq 4000. The TCR beta-chain CDR3 region of each patient was profiled by high-throughput sequencing. On the study's bioinformatics: CDR3 differences across clinicopathological groups were used to build a classifier for discriminating distant-metastatic papillary thyroid cancer patients. To measure repertoire diversity the researchers used the Shannon index, while the Morisita-Horn index served to gauge how similar the tumor and blood repertoires were. TCRdb handled the public reads itself, with Q25 trimming in fastp and clone calling in MiXCR, and kept productive beta chains. The V and J calls reflect TCRdb's pipeline rather than the authors' work. This sample lists 25,000 to 35,000 clones; about 4.1% were detected once. The ten largest make up 21% of the sample.

The CDR3, from cysteine to phenylalanine, totals 14 residues. Here the CDR3 DNA is all that survives: 42 bases in frame from base 1. The germline V gene yields SGHTA for CDR1 and FQGTGA for CDR2. V is pared back by 0 bases and J by 8 bases, with 13 bases lying between the germline termini. None of the patients had been given any treatment before thyroid surgery. The study retrospectively analysed patient clinical samples collected from the early 2010s to the late 2010s using T-cell receptor beta sequencing. These data belong to a study of metastatic and nonmetastatic thyroid tumors (dated by TCRdb to about 2020). Background on the whole study: Repertoires from peripheral blood and from tumor or nodule tissue samples of malignant and benign thyroid patients were compared.

Here is what the overall study found, with its caveats: In both blood and tumor samples, malignant tumors were reported to have significantly higher TCR beta diversity than benign nodules.

This TCR came from a female donor with papillary thyroid cancer or a benign thyroid nodule (not recorded which). Some clones in this sample may be carry-over from other donors' samples. Sequenced: blood. In this chain, TRBV7-3 is recombined with TRBJ1-2; matching of 6 bases hints at TRBD1 as the D gene. The CDR3 protein sequence reads: CASSLTGGKGGYTF. In nucleotide form, the sequence is TGTGCCAGCAGCTTAACAGGGGGGAAGGGGGGCTACACCTTC.